This T cell receptor (beta chain) originates from a study of T cells expressing NK-cell markers. CDR1 and CDR2 from the germline V gene are SGHTA and FQGNSA. This CDR3 comprises 14 residues. TCRdb reanalyzed the 5' RACE reads and collapses them to one entry per CDR3 protein, without DNA. In total, the table holds hundreds of thousands of distinct CDR3 sequences. The chain has TRBV7-2 and TRBJ1-2. The source material was blood T cells: a sorted CD56 or NKG2C T cell subset, CD4+ or CD8+ T cells, or bulk PBMC T cells (not recorded which). The receptor was derived from a woman aged 18 to 75 in good health. CDR3 in amino acids: CASTLGGRYYGYTF.